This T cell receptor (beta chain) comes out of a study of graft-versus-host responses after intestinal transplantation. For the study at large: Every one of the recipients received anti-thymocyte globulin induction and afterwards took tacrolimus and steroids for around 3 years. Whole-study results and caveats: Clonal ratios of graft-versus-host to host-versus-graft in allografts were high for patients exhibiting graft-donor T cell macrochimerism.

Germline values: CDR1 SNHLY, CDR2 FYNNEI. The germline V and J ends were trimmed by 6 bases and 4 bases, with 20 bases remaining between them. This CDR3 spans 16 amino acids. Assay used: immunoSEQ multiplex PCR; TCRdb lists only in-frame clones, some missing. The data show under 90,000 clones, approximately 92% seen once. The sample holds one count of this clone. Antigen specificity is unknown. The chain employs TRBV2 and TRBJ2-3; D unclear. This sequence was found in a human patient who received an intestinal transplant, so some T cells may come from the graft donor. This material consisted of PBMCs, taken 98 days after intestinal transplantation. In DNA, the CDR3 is TGTGCCAGCAGACTCTCAGGTTCATTCCTCTCAGATACGCAGTATTTT. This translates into CASRLSGSFLSDTQYF. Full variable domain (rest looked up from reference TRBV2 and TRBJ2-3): EPEVTQTPSHQVTQMGQEVILRCVPISNHLYFYWYRQILGQKVEFLVSFYNNEISEKSEIFDDQFSVERPDGSNFTLKIRSTKLEDSAMYFCASRLSGSFLSDTQYFGPGTRLTVL.